The clone carrying this T cell receptor (beta chain) appeared a single time. The data were taken from a study of CD8 T cells in Susac syndrome. Study information: When blood was drawn, the patients with Susac syndrome were therapy-naive, on corticosteroids, or on intravenous immunoglobulin alone.

Random-hexamer reverse transcription was applied to roughly 0.5 to 1 ug RNA. The method of amplification for TCR beta CDR3 was immunoSEQ multiplex PCR, covering 54 Vbeta and 13 Jbeta. Each CDR3 protein gets one entry after TCRdb re-called the immunoSEQ multiplex PCR reads with MiXCR. This sample has 130,000 to 150,000 distinct CDR3 sequences; under 97% occur once, and the top ten carry over 0.075%. With 6 bases clipped from V and 2 bases from J, the junction kept 5 bases outside the gene matches. This CDR3 comprises 14 residues. Germline CDR1 and CDR2: SGHTA and FQGNSA. The TEMRA cells underwent FACS enrichment, while the CD8+ and CD4+ T cells underwent negative isolation.

Sequenced sample: CD4+ T cells from PBMCs. V is TRBV7-2 and J is TRBJ2-5; 8 bases line up with TRBD2. The TCR was taken from a human donor with Susac syndrome. The CDR3 reads CASRRPGGQETQYF. In DNA, the CDR3 is TGTGCCAGCAGAAGACCGGGAGGGCAAGAGACCCAGTACTTC.